A selection of T cell receptor beta chains follows, all from one sample in a study of cytomegalovirus exposure and HLA in healthy donors. Assay used: immunoSEQ multiplex PCR; TCRdb lists only in-frame clones, some missing. The table lists roughly 160,000 clones, over 60% of them singletons, with more than 2.5% in the top ten. The sample consisted of PBMCs. The origin of the receptors is a woman in her 30s in good health and CMV-seronegative. The CDR3 runs from the conserved cysteine through the conserved F or W. A D gene is named only where the DNA matches it firmly. Part of the rows lack a size; the others show once, few, many or a class for expanded clones.

abundance: -
d_gene: -
v_gene: TRBV6-5
j_gene: TRBJ1-2
len: 13
CDR3nt: TGTGCCAGCAGTTACTCGAGACTGTCGGGCTACACCTTC
CDR3aa: CASSYSRLSGYTF

abundance: -
d_gene: -
v_gene: TRBV7-6
j_gene: TRBJ2-5
len: 15
CDR3nt: TGTGCCAGCAGCTTACACGGGCAGGGGTCAGAGACCCAGTACTTC
CDR3aa: CASSLHGQGSETQYF

abundance: -
d_gene: -
v_gene: TRBV4-1
j_gene: TRBJ1-3
len: 15
CDR3nt: TGCGCCAGCAGCTTCTACGCGTATTCTGGAAACACCATATATTTT
CDR3aa: CASSFYAYSGNTIYF

abundance: -
d_gene: -
v_gene: TRBV7-8
j_gene: TRBJ1-1
len: 11
CDR3nt: TGTGCCAGCAGCCAGCGATTTGAAGCTTTCTTT
CDR3aa: CASSQRFEAFF

abundance: -
d_gene: TRBD2
v_gene: TRBV28
j_gene: TRBJ2-1
len: 15
CDR3nt: TGTGCCAGCAGTTTAGGCGGGAGGGCCTACAATGAGCAGTTCTTC
CDR3aa: CASSLGGRAYNEQFF

abundance: -
d_gene: TRBD1
v_gene: TRBV7-6
j_gene: TRBJ2-7
len: 15
CDR3nt: TGTGCCAGCAGCTCCGGACAGGTTACAACTTACGAGCAGTACTTC
CDR3aa: CASSSGQVTTYEQYF

abundance: few
d_gene: TRBD2
v_gene: TRBV28
j_gene: TRBJ2-1
len: 15
CDR3nt: TGTGCCAGCAGTTTGGCGACTAGCGGAAACAATGAGCAGTTCTTC
CDR3aa: CASSLATSGNNEQFF

abundance: -
d_gene: TRBD1
v_gene: TRBV7-9
j_gene: TRBJ1-1
len: 15
CDR3nt: TGTTCCAGCAGTTCAATGGAGGGGGCACACACTGAAGCTTTCTTT
CDR3aa: CSSSSMEGAHTEAFF

abundance: -
d_gene: TRBD2
v_gene: TRBV28
j_gene: TRBJ2-1
len: 18
CDR3nt: TGTGCCAGCAGTTTTAAAACTAGCGGGGGCCTCAATCCAGTTGAGCAGTTCTTC
CDR3aa: CASSFKTSGGLNPVEQFF

abundance: few
d_gene: -
v_gene: TRBV5-1
j_gene: TRBJ2-7
len: 13
CDR3nt: TGCGCCAGCAGTCCTAGCTCCTCCTACGAGCAGTACTTC
CDR3aa: CASSPSSSYEQYF

abundance: -
d_gene: TRBD1
v_gene: TRBV6-5
j_gene: TRBJ2-7
len: 13
CDR3nt: TGTGCCAGCAGACAGGGGCAAACCTACGAGCAGTACTTC
CDR3aa: CASRQGQTYEQYF

abundance: -
d_gene: -
v_gene: TRBV2
j_gene: TRBJ1-5
len: 15
CDR3nt: TGTGCCAGCAGTGGGCCGGGACAAGGGAATCAGCCCCAGCATTTT
CDR3aa: CASSGPGQGNQPQHF

abundance: -
d_gene: -
v_gene: TRBV6-4
j_gene: TRBJ2-7
len: 12
CDR3nt: TGTGCCGGTATAGGCAGGGCCTACGAGCAGTACTTC
CDR3aa: CAGIGRAYEQYF

abundance: -
d_gene: -
v_gene: TRBV30
j_gene: TRBJ1-6
len: 13
CDR3nt: TGTGCCTGGAGTAGCTTGTATAATTCACCCCTCCACTTT
CDR3aa: CAWSSLYNSPLHF

abundance: -
d_gene: -
v_gene: TRBV15
j_gene: TRBJ2-7
len: 13
CDR3nt: TGTGCCACCAGCAGTTTAGCGTTCCACGAGCAGTACTTC
CDR3aa: CATSSLAFHEQYF

abundance: once
d_gene: -
v_gene: TRBV6-4
j_gene: TRBJ1-6
len: 15
CDR3nt: TGTGCCAGCAGTGAGGACCCAGATGAGGGTTCACCCCTCCACTTT
CDR3aa: CASSEDPDEGSPLHF

abundance: few
d_gene: TRBD1
v_gene: TRBV19
j_gene: TRBJ2-3
len: 13
CDR3nt: TGTGCCAGTAGCGGACAGGGGGCGAATACGCAGTATTTT
CDR3aa: CASSGQGANTQYF

abundance: -
d_gene: TRBD1
v_gene: TRBV7-9
j_gene: TRBJ1-5
len: 15
CDR3nt: TGTTCCAGCAGCCTTCAAGGGACAGGGGATCAGCCCCAGCATTTT
CDR3aa: CSSSLQGTGDQPQHF

abundance: -
d_gene: TRBD2
v_gene: TRBV27
j_gene: TRBJ2-2
len: 16
CDR3nt: TGTGCCAGCAGTTTCCTAGCGGGGATAAACACCGGGGAGCTGTTTTTT
CDR3aa: CASSFLAGINTGELFF

abundance: few
d_gene: -
v_gene: TRBV25-1
j_gene: TRBJ1-4
len: 15
CDR3nt: TGTGCCAGCAGTCCTTGGGGGGGCTCGAGTGAAAAACTGTTTTTT
CDR3aa: CASSPWGGSSEKLFF

abundance: few
d_gene: -
v_gene: TRBV2
j_gene: TRBJ2-7
len: 13
CDR3nt: TGTGCCAGCAGCCTCTCAAACCGGGGCGAGCAGTACTTC
CDR3aa: CASSLSNRGEQYF

abundance: -
d_gene: TRBD2
v_gene: TRBV19
j_gene: TRBJ2-2
len: 16
CDR3nt: TGTGCCAGTAGTATAGGACTAGCGGGAGCTAACGGGGAGCTGTTTTTT
CDR3aa: CASSIGLAGANGELFF

abundance: -
d_gene: -
v_gene: TRBV20-1
j_gene: TRBJ2-1
len: 11
CDR3nt: TGCAGTGCTATATACAAGAATGAGCAGTTCTTC
CDR3aa: CSAIYKNEQFF

abundance: -
d_gene: -
v_gene: TRBV4-3
j_gene: TRBJ1-3
len: 16
CDR3nt: TGCGCCAGCAGCCAAGACGTCAGAGGTAGAGGAGACACCATATATTTT
CDR3aa: CASSQDVRGRGDTIYF

abundance: -
d_gene: TRBD1
v_gene: TRBV28
j_gene: TRBJ1-5
len: 17
CDR3nt: TGTGCCAGCAGTCCCGGACAGGGTAGAATCAGCAATCAGCCCCAGCATTTT
CDR3aa: CASSPGQGRISNQPQHF

abundance: -
d_gene: -
v_gene: TRBV29-1
j_gene: TRBJ2-1
len: 14
CDR3nt: TGCAGCGTTGAAGCCGGACTGGGCTACAATGAGCAGTTCTTC
CDR3aa: CSVEAGLGYNEQFF

abundance: -
d_gene: -
v_gene: TRBV6-5
j_gene: TRBJ1-2
len: 13
CDR3nt: TGTGCCAGCAGTCCAGGACAGATCTATGGCTACACCTTC
CDR3aa: CASSPGQIYGYTF

abundance: -
d_gene: TRBD1
v_gene: TRBV4-2
j_gene: TRBJ1-2
len: 14
CDR3nt: TGTGCCAGCAGCCAAGACAGGACAGGAGATGGCTACACCTTC
CDR3aa: CASSQDRTGDGYTF

abundance: -
d_gene: -
v_gene: TRBV7-2
j_gene: TRBJ1-1
len: 13
CDR3nt: TGTGCCAGCAGCTTAGATCCGCGCACTGAAGCTTTCTTT
CDR3aa: CASSLDPRTEAFF

abundance: -
d_gene: TRBD2
v_gene: TRBV28
j_gene: TRBJ2-7
len: 14
CDR3nt: TGTGCCAGCAGTAACGGGGGGGAAGTCTACGAGCAGTACTTC
CDR3aa: CASSNGGEVYEQYF

abundance: -
d_gene: -
v_gene: TRBV29-1
j_gene: TRBJ1-2
len: 11
CDR3nt: TGCAGCGGTGAAGACAGCTATGGCTACACCTTC
CDR3aa: CSGEDSYGYTF

abundance: -
d_gene: -
v_gene: TRBV21-1
j_gene: TRBJ1-1
len: 14
CDR3nt: TGTGCCAGCAGCAAAGAGGGGTGCCGAACTGAAGCTTTCTTT
CDR3aa: CASSKEGCRTEAFF

abundance: once
d_gene: TRBD1
v_gene: TRBV18
j_gene: TRBJ2-7
len: 12
CDR3nt: TGTGCCAGCTCCACAGGGGCCTACGAGCAGTACTTC
CDR3aa: CASSTGAYEQYF

abundance: -
d_gene: TRBD1
v_gene: TRBV7-7
j_gene: TRBJ2-1
len: 15
CDR3nt: TGTGCCAGCAGCTTAGATGCAGGGGGAAACAATGAGCAGTTCTTC
CDR3aa: CASSLDAGGNNEQFF

abundance: -
d_gene: TRBD2
v_gene: TRBV7-9
j_gene: TRBJ2-7
len: 16
CDR3nt: TGTGCCAGCAGCCCCCCGGGGAAGCGGGGAGTCTACGAGCAGTACTTC
CDR3aa: CASSPPGKRGVYEQYF

abundance: -
d_gene: -
v_gene: TRBV4-2
j_gene: TRBJ1-3
len: 14
CDR3nt: TGTGCCAGCAGCCAAGAGAGCTCTGGAAACACCATATATTTT
CDR3aa: CASSQESSGNTIYF

abundance: -
d_gene: -
v_gene: TRBV5-1
j_gene: TRBJ1-6
len: 15
CDR3nt: TGCGCCAGCAGCTCCCGCCAGGCCTATAATTCACCCCTCCACTTT
CDR3aa: CASSSRQAYNSPLHF

abundance: -
d_gene: -
v_gene: TRBV29-1
j_gene: TRBJ2-1
len: 14
CDR3nt: TGCAGCGTCCCTCCCGGACTAAGTCTGGATGAGCAGTTCTTC
CDR3aa: CSVPPGLSLDEQFF

abundance: -
d_gene: -
v_gene: TRBV7-8
j_gene: TRBJ1-5
len: 16
CDR3nt: TGTGCCAGCAGCGTTCCCGCCTGGCGGGGGACTCAGCCCCAGCATTTT
CDR3aa: CASSVPAWRGTQPQHF

abundance: -
d_gene: -
v_gene: TRBV29-1
j_gene: TRBJ2-5
len: 14
CDR3nt: TGCAGCGTTGAGCGCCAGGTGGTTGGAGAGACCCAGTACTTC
CDR3aa: CSVERQVVGETQYF

abundance: -
d_gene: TRBD1
v_gene: TRBV5-1
j_gene: TRBJ1-2
len: 16
CDR3nt: TGCGCCAGCAGCTTGATGGGGACAGGGACCAACTATGGCTACACCTTC
CDR3aa: CASSLMGTGTNYGYTF

abundance: once
d_gene: TRBD1
v_gene: TRBV19
j_gene: TRBJ1-1
len: 16
CDR3nt: TGTGCCAGTAGTGTTCGATACAGGGGTATGGGCACTGAAGCTTTCTTT
CDR3aa: CASSVRYRGMGTEAFF

abundance: once
d_gene: -
v_gene: TRBV6-1
j_gene: TRBJ2-7
len: 12
CDR3nt: TGTGCCAGCAGTGAATCGAGGCACGAGCAGTACTTC
CDR3aa: CASSESRHEQYF

abundance: -
d_gene: TRBD1
v_gene: TRBV7-9
j_gene: TRBJ1-2
len: 15
CDR3nt: TGTGCCAGCAGCCCACCCGGGACAGGGACAGGCGGCTACACCTTC
CDR3aa: CASSPPGTGTGGYTF

abundance: -
d_gene: TRBD1
v_gene: TRBV18
j_gene: TRBJ1-4
len: 14
CDR3nt: TGTGCCAGCTCACCACCGGGACAGGGGCAAAAACTGTTTTTT
CDR3aa: CASSPPGQGQKLFF

abundance: -
d_gene: -
v_gene: TRBV27
j_gene: TRBJ1-4
len: 11
CDR3nt: TGTGCCAGCAGTTTTAACGGGGAACTGTTTTTT
CDR3aa: CASSFNGELFF

abundance: -
d_gene: -
v_gene: TRBV7-3
j_gene: TRBJ2-2
len: 15
CDR3nt: TGTGCCAGCAGCTTCGGGTTTTCGAACACCGGGGAGCTGTTTTTT
CDR3aa: CASSFGFSNTGELFF

abundance: once
d_gene: TRBD2
v_gene: TRBV9
j_gene: TRBJ2-7
len: 13
CDR3nt: TGTGCCAGCAGCGTAACCGCGGGAGACGAGCAGTACTTC
CDR3aa: CASSVTAGDEQYF

abundance: -
d_gene: -
v_gene: TRBV18
j_gene: TRBJ1-2
len: 16
CDR3nt: TGTGCCAGCTCACCATTTGGAGGCAGCTCTAACTATGGCTACACCTTC
CDR3aa: CASSPFGGSSNYGYTF

abundance: -
d_gene: -
v_gene: TRBV5-1
j_gene: TRBJ2-5
len: 12
CDR3nt: TGCGCCAGCAGCCAGAAGAAAGAGACCCAGTACTTC
CDR3aa: CASSQKKETQYF

abundance: -
d_gene: -
v_gene: TRBV30
j_gene: TRBJ2-1
len: 13
CDR3nt: TGTGCCTGGAGATCTCCGGGATACAATGAGCAGTTCTTC
CDR3aa: CAWRSPGYNEQFF

abundance: -
d_gene: -
v_gene: TRBV27
j_gene: TRBJ1-5
len: 18
CDR3nt: TGTGCCAGCAGTTTATCTGTACCGAACAGGGCCGTGGGGCAGCCCCAGCATTTT
CDR3aa: CASSLSVPNRAVGQPQHF

abundance: -
d_gene: TRBD1
v_gene: TRBV19
j_gene: TRBJ1-5
len: 16
CDR3nt: TGTGCCAGGAGTACACAGGGGGCGCATCTCAATCAGCCCCAGCATTTT
CDR3aa: CARSTQGAHLNQPQHF